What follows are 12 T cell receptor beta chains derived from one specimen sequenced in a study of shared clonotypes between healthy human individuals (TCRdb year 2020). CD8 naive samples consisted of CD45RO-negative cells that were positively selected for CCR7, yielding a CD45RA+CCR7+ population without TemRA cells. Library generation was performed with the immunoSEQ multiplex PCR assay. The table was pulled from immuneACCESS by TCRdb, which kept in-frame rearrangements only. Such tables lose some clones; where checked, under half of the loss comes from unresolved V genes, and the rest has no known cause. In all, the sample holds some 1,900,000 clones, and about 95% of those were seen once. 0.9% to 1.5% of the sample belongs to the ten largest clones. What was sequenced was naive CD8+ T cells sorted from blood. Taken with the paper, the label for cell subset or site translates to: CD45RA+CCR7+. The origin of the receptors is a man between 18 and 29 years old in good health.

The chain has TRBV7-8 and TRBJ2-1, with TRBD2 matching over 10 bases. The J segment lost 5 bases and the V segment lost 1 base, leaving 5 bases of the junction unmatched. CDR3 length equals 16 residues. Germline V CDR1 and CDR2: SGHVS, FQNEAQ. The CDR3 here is CASSLVGLAMDNEQFF. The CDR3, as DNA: TGTGCCAGCAGCTTAGTGGGACTAGCGATGGACAATGAGCAGTTCTTC.

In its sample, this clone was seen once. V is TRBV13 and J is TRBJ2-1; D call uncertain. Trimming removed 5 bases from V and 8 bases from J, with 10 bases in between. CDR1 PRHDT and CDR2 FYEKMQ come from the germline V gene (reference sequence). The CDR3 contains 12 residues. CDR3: CASSLSRYEQFF. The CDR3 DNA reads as TGTGCCAGCAGCCTGAGTAGGTATGAGCAGTTCTTC.

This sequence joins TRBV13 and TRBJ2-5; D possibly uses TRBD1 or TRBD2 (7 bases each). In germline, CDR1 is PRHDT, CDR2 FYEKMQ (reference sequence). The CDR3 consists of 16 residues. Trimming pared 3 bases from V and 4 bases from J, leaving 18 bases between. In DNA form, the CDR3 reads TGTGCCAGCAGCTTGCCTAGCGGCCCAGGGGGAGAGACCCAGTACTTC. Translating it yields CASSLPSGPGGETQYF.

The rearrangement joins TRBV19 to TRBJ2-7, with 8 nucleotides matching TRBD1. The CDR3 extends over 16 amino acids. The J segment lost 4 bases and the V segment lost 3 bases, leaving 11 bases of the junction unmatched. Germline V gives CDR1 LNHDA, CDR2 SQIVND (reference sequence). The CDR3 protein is CASSMGVGGQGYEQYF. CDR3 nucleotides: TGTGCCAGTAGTATGGGGGTCGGAGGACAGGGTTACGAGCAGTACTTC.

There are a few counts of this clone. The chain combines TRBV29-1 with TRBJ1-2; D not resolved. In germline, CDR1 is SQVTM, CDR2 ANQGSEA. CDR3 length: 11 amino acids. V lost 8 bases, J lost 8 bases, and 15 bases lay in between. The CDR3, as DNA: TGCAGCATCTACGGGGAGATGGGCTACACCTTC. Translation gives CSIYGEMGYTF.

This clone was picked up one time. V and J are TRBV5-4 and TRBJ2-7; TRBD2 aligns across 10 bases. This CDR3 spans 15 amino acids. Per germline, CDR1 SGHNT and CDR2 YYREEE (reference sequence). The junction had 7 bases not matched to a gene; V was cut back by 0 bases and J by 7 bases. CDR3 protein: CASSLVLAGAGEQYF. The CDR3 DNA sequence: TGTGCCAGCAGCTTGGTTCTAGCGGGAGCTGGAGAGCAGTACTTC.

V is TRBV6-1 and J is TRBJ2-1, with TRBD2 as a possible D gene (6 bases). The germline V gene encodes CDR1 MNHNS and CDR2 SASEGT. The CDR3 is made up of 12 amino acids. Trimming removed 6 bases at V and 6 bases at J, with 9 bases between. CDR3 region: CASSNSGNEQFF. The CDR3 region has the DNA TGTGCCAGCAGCAATAGCGGCAATGAGCAGTTCTTC.

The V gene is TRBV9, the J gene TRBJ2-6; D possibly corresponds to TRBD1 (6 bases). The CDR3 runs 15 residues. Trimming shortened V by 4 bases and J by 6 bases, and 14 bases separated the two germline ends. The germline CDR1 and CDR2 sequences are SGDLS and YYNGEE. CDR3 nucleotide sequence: TGTGCCAGCAGCCCGTGGGACACGGAGGCCAACGTCCTGACTTTC. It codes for CASSPWDTEANVLTF.

The CDR3 DNA is TGTGCCAGCAGCTTACCGGGGGGCCCCCCCACCTCCTACAATGAGCAGTTCTTC. Translated, it gives CASSLPGGPPTSYNEQFF. V gene TRBV7-9 combines with J gene TRBJ2-1, with a weak D call TRBD2 (7 bases). Trimming cost V 2 bases and J 0 bases, with 17 bases left between them. The length of the CDR3 is 18 residues. In germline, CDR1 is SEHNR, CDR2 FQNEAQ (reference sequence).

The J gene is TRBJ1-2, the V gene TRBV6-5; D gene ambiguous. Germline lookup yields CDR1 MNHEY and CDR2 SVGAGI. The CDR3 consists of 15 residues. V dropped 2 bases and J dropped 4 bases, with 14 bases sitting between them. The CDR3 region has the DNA TGTGCCAGCAGTTACGCGGCCACGGCCCTCTATGGCTACACCTTC. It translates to CASSYAATALYGYTF.

CDR3 protein: CASSYGPEDHYGYTF. The CDR3 DNA is TGTGCCAGCAGTTATGGGCCAGAGGACCACTATGGCTACACCTTC. The chain employs TRBV6-5 and TRBJ1-2; D is unresolved. V was pared by 3 bases and J by 3 bases, with 14 bases between. The germline CDR1 and CDR2 sequences are MNHEY and SVGAGI. The CDR3 covers 15 residues.

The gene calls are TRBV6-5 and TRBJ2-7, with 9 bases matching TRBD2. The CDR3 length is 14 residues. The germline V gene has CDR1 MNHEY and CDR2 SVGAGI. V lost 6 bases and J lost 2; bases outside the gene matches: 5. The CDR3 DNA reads TGTGCCAGCAGCCTAGCGGGAACCCCCTACGAGCAGTACTTC. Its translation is CASSLAGTPYEQYF.